Following are 11 T cell receptor beta chains from one sample sequenced in a study of cytomegalovirus exposure and HLA in healthy donors. Use of 60 Vbeta and 13 Jbeta primers characterized the PCR. Sequencing used immunoSEQ multiplex PCR; TCRdb keeps in-frame clones, though not all of them. The sample comprises 110,000 to 150,000 clones, approximately 70% of which are singletons, and about 15% rests with the top ten. The sequenced sample was PBMCs. Source of these receptors: a human donor in good health.

This clone was counted only a few times. The CDR3, as DNA: TGCGCCAGCAGCCCAATGATGGGTTCGGGTTACGAGCAGTACTTC. Its protein product is CASSPMMGSGYEQYF. V and J are TRBV5-1 and TRBJ2-7; no clear D. This CDR3 spans 15 amino acids. Trimming left V 4 bases short and J 4 bases short, with 18 bases between. CDR1 and CDR2 (germline): SGHRS, YFSETQ.

The V and J genes are TRBV7-9 and TRBJ1-1, with unresolved D. This CDR3 has 11 amino acids. CDR1 SEHNR and CDR2 FQNEAQ come from the germline V gene (reference sequence). Trimming cost V 5 bases and J 6 bases, with 7 bases left between them. The CDR3 DNA reads as TGTGCCAGCAGCCCCGTAGCTGAAGCTTTCTTT. This sequence encodes CASSPVAEAFF.

This clone was seen a few times. Mismatch with germline at one junction end may stem from a read error. The V gene is TRBV4-1, the J gene TRBJ1-2; D perhaps matches TRBD1 (6 bases). The V gene's germline CDR1 is MGHRA and CDR2 YSYEKL. The length of the CDR3 is 15 residues. This CDR3 is CASSQEVQGNYGYTF. The CDR3 DNA follows: TGTGCCAGCAGCCAAGAAGTTCAGGGGAACTATGGCTACACCTTC.

A note on this clone: The sample has other DNA sequences that encode this CDR3 too. The chain is built from TRBV9 and TRBJ1-2, with D uncertain. CDR1 SGDLS and CDR2 YYNGEE come from the germline V gene. The CDR3 is 13 amino acids. V was pared by 0 bases and J by 3 bases, with 6 bases between. This chain's CDR3 is CASSVGGDYGYTF. CDR3 DNA: TGTGCCAGCAGCGTAGGGGGAGACTATGGCTACACCTTC.

This sequence joins TRBV21-1 and TRBJ2-7; whether TRBD2, the table's D call, matches the DNA was not checked. TRBV21-1 is a known pseudogene. This CDR3 comprises 18 residues. The CDR3 protein is CASSPRHLAGGGASEQYF. The CDR3 coding sequence is TGTGCCAGCAGCCCAAGACACCTAGCGGGAGGGGGGGCCTCCGAGCAGTACTTC.

This clone was seen more than once but under ten times. This sequence joins TRBV4-2 and TRBJ2-3; 8 nucleotides align to TRBD2. The CDR3 length is 16 residues. Looked up from germline, CDR1 is LGHNA and CDR2 is YNFKEQ. J lost 0 bases, V lost 6 bases, and 8 bases had no gene match. The CDR3 region is CASRGGRSTSTDTQYF. CDR3 DNA sequence: TGTGCCAGCAGGGGCGGGAGGTCGACAAGCACAGATACGCAGTATTTT.

The chain is built from TRBV5-6 and TRBJ2-7; possibly TRBD1 for D (6 bases). The V gene lost 4 bases and the J gene lost 2 bases, with 10 bases spanning the gap. Germline CDR1 and CDR2: SGHDT and YYEEEE. The CDR3 is 13 residues long. CDR3 in DNA: TGTGCCAGCAGCCCGGACAGCGCCTACGAGCAGTACTTC. It yields the protein CASSPDSAYEQYF.

The V and J genes are TRBV6-1 and TRBJ1-1, with D uncertain. The germline CDR1 and CDR2 sequences are MNHNS and SASEGT. Trimming pared 6 bases from V and 4 bases from J, leaving 18 bases between. This CDR3 spans 15 amino acids. Written as DNA, the CDR3 is TGTGCCAGCAGGGACGTCCGGGGTGAGGGCACTGAAGCTTTCTTT. Translated, it gives CASRDVRGEGTEAFF.

This chain connects TRBV10-2 to TRBJ1-4; 9 bases line up with TRBD1. The junction had 8 bases not matched to a gene; V was cut back by 8 bases and J by 7 bases. Germline CDR1 and CDR2: WSHSY and SAAADI. This CDR3 has 14 residues. CDR3 sequence (DNA): TGCGCCAGCGGCGGACAGGGGTTGACTGAAAAACTGTTTTTT. Protein: CASGGQGLTEKLFF.

V and J are TRBV4-1 and TRBJ2-7; tentatively, D is TRBD2 (5 bases). CDR3 size: 15 residues. The germline gives CDR1 MGHRA, CDR2 YSYEKL. V lost 2 bases to trimming and J lost 1 base, with 12 bases between them. CDR3 sequence (DNA): TGCGCCAGCAGCCAACAACGGGGTCTGTCCTACGAGCAGTACTTC. It yields the protein CASSQQRGLSYEQYF.

J is TRBJ1-1 and V is TRBV5-5; 7 positions agree with TRBD1. The CDR3 is 16 amino acids. V gave up 4 bases and J gave up 4 bases; unmatched junction bases: 13. Germline V gene sequence: CDR1 SGHKS, CDR2 YYEKEE (reference sequence). The CDR3 sequence is CASSPTAGGLGTEAFF. CDR3 nucleotides: TGTGCCAGCAGCCCTACCGCAGGGGGGCTTGGCACTGAAGCTTTCTTT.